The 25 T cell receptor beta chains given below trace back to one sample, sequenced in a study of Graves' ophthalmopathy and Graves' hyperthyroidism. The study amplified TCR beta CDR3 regions using RNA transcripts. The library came from an HTBI-primed first-round RT-PCR and a second-round multiplex PCR. MiXCR was run by TCRdb on the multiplex PCR reads, yielding one entry per CDR3 protein. The sample has about 640,000 distinct CDR3 sequences, 35% to 45% seen once; the top ten hold around 3%. Sequencing was done on a sample of peripheral blood. The source of these receptors is an adult man with Graves' ophthalmopathy.

The chain couples TRBV24-1 to TRBJ2-1; 7 positions match TRBD1. CDR1 KGHDR and CDR2 SFDVKD come from the germline V gene. V was clipped by 5 bases and J by 5 bases; unmatched bases: 2. The CDR3 loop spans 13 amino acids. DNA for the CDR3: TGTGCCACCAGTGCCCAGGGGGACAATGAGCAGTTCTTC. Translated, it gives CATSAQGDNEQFF.

This clonotype occurred many times. V gene TRBV10-3 combines with J gene TRBJ1-2; TRBD1 aligns across 8 bases. Looked up from germline, CDR1 is ENHRY and CDR2 is SYGVKD. J lost 3 bases, V lost 2 bases, and 5 bases had no gene match. This CDR3 is built from 15 residues. CDR3 loop: CAISELAGGDYGYTF. CDR3 nucleotides: TGTGCCATCAGTGAGCTAGCAGGGGGCGACTATGGCTACACCTTC.

The J gene is TRBJ1-5, the V gene TRBV24-1; D is unresolved. The CDR3 has 13 amino acids. V was cut by 6 bases and J by 5 bases, with 10 bases left in between. CDR1 is KGHDR, CDR2 SFDVKD, per germline. The DNA for the CDR3 is TGTGCCACCAGTAGGGCAGGTTATCAGCCCCAGCATTTT. It specifies CATSRAGYQPQHF.

This clonotype was seen only a few times. V gene TRBV4-3 combines with J gene TRBJ2-5, with 7 bases lining up with TRBD2. CDR1 LGHNA and CDR2 YSLEER come from the germline V gene. The V gene end was trimmed by 1 base and the J gene end by 3 bases; junction bases not matched to a gene: 8. The CDR3 loop spans 16 amino acids. This CDR3 reads CASSQGASGFKETQYF. DNA of the CDR3: TGCGCCAGCAGCCAAGGGGCTAGCGGCTTCAAAGAGACCCAGTACTTC.

The V call is TRBV19, the J call TRBJ2-5; 8 positions agree with TRBD1. The last part of the DNA fits TRBJ2-7 better; the J call may be wrong. CDR3 length equals 14 residues. Per germline, CDR1 LNHDA and CDR2 SQIVND (reference sequence). This chain's CDR3 is CASSIPGGAHEQYF. The CDR3 DNA follows: TGTGCCAGTAGTATCCCAGGGGGCGCCCACGAGCAGTACTTC.

The rearrangement joins TRBV15 to TRBJ2-3; D is unclear. CDR3 length: 14 amino acids. Germline CDR1 and CDR2: LNHNV and YYDKDF (reference sequence). Trimming pared 3 bases from V and 5 bases from J, leaving 12 bases between. In DNA form, the CDR3 reads TGTGCCACCAGCAGCGTCCCCGAGGTAGATACGCAGTATTTT. It codes for CATSSVPEVDTQYF.

In the case of this clonotype: Possible read error: a much larger clone is one base away. Lacking the conserved final phenylalanine or tryptophan, this CDR3 likely reflects a read error. V usage is TRBV2 and J usage is TRBJ1-2, with a weak D call TRBD1 (6 bases). The germline CDR1 and CDR2 sequences are SNHLY and FYNNEI. The CDR3 has 15 amino acids. Trimming cost V 6 bases and J 1 base, with 15 bases left between them. Here the CDR3 reads CASSQDRTLNYGYTL. CDR3 nucleotide sequence: TGTGCCAGCAGCCAAGACAGGACCCTTAACTATGGCTACACCCTC.

This clonotype showed up many times. The chain is built from TRBV5-6 and TRBJ1-2; a possible D gene is TRBD1 (6 bases). V lost 2 bases, J lost 8 bases, and 16 bases lay in between. This CDR3 has 14 residues. The germline V gene encodes CDR1 SGHDT and CDR2 YYEEEE. In nucleotides, the CDR3 is TGTGCCAGCAGCTTCGCGGACAGATTGTGGGGCTACACCTTC. The encoded protein is CASSFADRLWGYTF.

Concerning this clonotype itself: The germline gene is not matched at one end of the junction; a read error may be the cause. V and J are TRBV4-1 and TRBJ1-1; D is unclear. The CDR3 is made up of 12 amino acids. CDR1 is MGHRA and CDR2 is YSYEKL in the germline V gene. CDR3 DNA: TGTGCCAGCAGCCAAGACCAGGCCCAAGCTTTCTTT. Its translation is CASSQDQAQAFF.

The rearrangement uses TRBV29-1 and TRBJ2-7, with TRBD2 as a possible D gene (6 bases). Trimming took 7 bases from V and 3 from J, leaving 16 bases between them. The CDR3 totals 13 residues. Germline V lookup: CDR1 SQVTM, CDR2 ANQGSEA. DNA for the CDR3: TGCAGCGCCAGCCGCGGGGAGAGCTACGAGCAGTACTTC. Translation gives CSASRGESYEQYF.

This clonotype has a count of ten or more. This chain joins TRBV10-2 and TRBJ2-7, with 7 bases matching TRBD1. CDR1 is WSHSY, CDR2 SAAADI, per germline. The length of the CDR3 is 13 residues. Losses at the gene ends were 6 bases for V and 3 bases for J; bases not matched to a gene: 5. The CDR3 DNA is TGCGCCAGCAGGTACAGGGGATACTACGAGCAGTACTTC. Amino acids: CASRYRGYYEQYF.

In its sample, this clonotype was seen many times. The V call is TRBV19, the J call TRBJ1-3; D call uncertain. Trimming took off 6 bases at V and 2 bases at J, with 11 bases between the two ends. The CDR3 runs to 14 residues. CDR1 is LNHDA and CDR2 is SQIVND in the germline V gene (reference sequence). CDR3 amino acids: CASRERLAGNTIYF. The CDR3 nucleotides read TGTGCCAGTAGGGAGAGGCTCGCTGGAAACACCATATATTTT.

On this clonotype itself: It is likely a read error, because the conserved phenylalanine at the end of the CDR3 is missing. The limits of the CDR3 on the DNA are not certain, so only TCRdb's listed CDR3 is given. V gene TRBV29-1 combines with J gene TRBJ1-3; TRBD1, as called in the table, went unchecked against the DNA. Germline V gene data show CDR1 as SQVTM and CDR2 as ANQGSEA. Inclusive of both ends, the CDR3 amounts to 8 amino acids. The CDR3 spells CSVVPGHT.

In this sample, this clonotype turned up a few times. The chain is built from TRBV12-3 or TRBV12-4 and TRBJ2-7, with D possibly being TRBD2 (5 bases). V dropped 8 bases and J dropped 1 base, with 18 bases sitting between them. CDR3 size: 15 residues. The CDR3 sequence: CASPPRGPASYEQYF. CDR3 sequence (DNA): TGTGCCAGCCCCCCCCGAGGGCCGGCGTCCTACGAGCAGTACTTC.

V and J are TRBV11-2 and TRBJ2-3, with D unclear. The germline V gene has CDR1 SGHAT and CDR2 FQNNGV. The CDR3 has 15 amino acids. Trimming took off 2 bases at V and 1 base at J, with 10 bases between the two ends. For the CDR3, the DNA is TGTGCCAGCAGCTTAAATCCCTCGCGCACAGATACGCAGTATTTT. Protein sequence: CASSLNPSRTDTQYF.

This clonotype has only a few counts. The CDR3 sequence is CASSRGTPNTEAFF. In DNA form, the CDR3 reads TGCGCCAGCAGCCGCGGGACGCCCAACACTGAAGCTTTCTTT. The chain recombines TRBV4-1 with TRBJ1-1; perhaps TRBD1 as D (5 bases). V was clipped by 4 bases and J by 2 bases, with 11 bases between them. This CDR3 has 14 residues. From germline, CDR1 is MGHRA and CDR2 YSYEKL.

The J gene is TRBJ2-5, the V gene TRBV5-1; maybe TRBD1 (6 bases). This CDR3 has 20 amino acids. CDR1 and CDR2 (germline): SGHRS, YFSETQ. The ends were cut back, 1 base at V and 5 bases at J, with 30 bases in the middle. CDR3 region: CASSLYSFSAKQGEGETQYF. DNA for the CDR3: TGCGCCAGCAGCTTGTACTCTTTTTCAGCCAAACAGGGCGAAGGCGAGACCCAGTACTTC.

This chain links TRBV6-4 with TRBJ1-1; D might be TRBD1 (6 bases). V was clipped by 5 bases and J by 9 bases, with 19 bases between them. Per germline, CDR1 MRHNA and CDR2 SNTAGT. The CDR3 length is 14 residues. The CDR3 nucleotides read TGTGCCAGCAGTTACCGACAGGCGAGTACTAAAGCTTTCTTT. It translates to CASSYRQASTKAFF.

Concerning this clonotype: The CDR3 carries no conserved terminal phenylalanine or tryptophan, so it likely arises from a read error. No DNA is shown, since the ends of the CDR3 on it are uncertain; the CDR3 is the one TCRdb lists. The V and J genes are TRBV7-3 and TRBJ2-6; TRBD2, the D gene given by the table, was not confirmed from the DNA. The CDR3 spans 14 residues, counting both ends. Looked up from germline, CDR1 is SGHTA and CDR2 is FQGTGA. CDR3 in amino acids: CASSATGREACTVY.

To note about this clonotype: A much larger clone lies one base from this, so it may be a read error. V usage is TRBV12-3 or TRBV12-4 and J usage is TRBJ1-1, with 9 nucleotides matching TRBD1. This CDR3 contains 13 residues. With 6 bases clipped from V and 6 bases from J, the junction kept 5 bases outside the gene matches. The CDR3 reads CASRYRGRAEAFF. CDR3 DNA sequence: TGTGCCAGCAGATACAGGGGGCGAGCTGAAGCTTTCTTT.

The chain combines TRBV5-8 with TRBJ1-2; TRBD1 might be the D (5 bases). CDR1 and CDR2 (germline): SGHTS, YDEGEE. CDR3 size: 14 residues. V was shortened by 6 bases and J by 3 bases, with 15 bases between the two germline ends. This CDR3 reads CASNKGLLDYGYTF. CDR3 coding DNA: TGTGCCAGCAATAAGGGGCTATTGGACTATGGCTACACCTTC.

V is TRBV25-1 and J is TRBJ2-5; TRBD1 aligns across 9 bases. Germline CDR1 is MGHDK and CDR2 is SYGVNS. CDR3 length equals 15 residues. Trimming at V came to 8 bases and at J to 1 base, leaving 8 bases not matched to a gene. CDR3 loop: CASSTTTGGQETQYF. The DNA of the CDR3 is TGTGCCAGCTCAACTACGACAGGGGGCCAAGAGACCCAGTACTTC.

This clonotype was observed a handful of times. The CDR3: CASSPTGTGEETQYF. The CDR3 DNA sequence: TGTGCCAGCTCACCCACGGGTACGGGAGAAGAGACCCAGTACTTC. The chain has TRBV2 and TRBJ2-5; tentative D call: TRBD2 (6 bases). Per the germline V gene, CDR1 is SNHLY and CDR2 is FYNNEI. V lost 8 bases to trimming and J lost 3 bases, with 19 bases between them. The CDR3 runs 15 residues.

This clonotype has ten or more counts. This chain connects TRBV6-6 to TRBJ1-5; D is uncertain. V lost 2 bases to trimming and J lost 0 bases, with 8 bases between them. CDR3 size: 15 residues. The germline V gene encodes CDR1 MNHNY and CDR2 SVGAGI (reference sequence). The CDR3 sequence: CASSYGGSSNQPQHF. In nucleotides, the CDR3 is TGTGCCAGCAGTTACGGCGGGAGTAGCAATCAGCCCCAGCATTTT.

This clonotype was observed at least ten times. The DNA for the CDR3 is TGTGCCAGCAGCTTATCGGCCGGTAGCGAGCAGTACTTC. Its protein product is CASSLSAGSEQYF. The V gene is TRBV7-2, the J gene TRBJ2-7; D is unclear. There are 13 residues in the CDR3. The ends were cut back, 2 bases at V and 6 bases at J, with 11 bases in the middle. Germline V gene data show CDR1 as SGHTA and CDR2 as FQGNSA.